These 17 T cell receptor beta chains were all obtained from the same sample, sequenced in a study of tumor and adjacent non-tumor tissue in lung cancer. No cell sorting was done before RNA was extracted from the tissue. Three rounds of nested PCR, following a modified ARM-PCR protocol, produced the TCRbeta library. TCRdb processed the multiplex PCR reads anew with MiXCR; each CDR3 protein has one entry. The sample shows 120,000 or so distinct CDR3 sequences, 60% to 70% of them seen only once. Sequences were obtained from lung tumor tissue. These receptor sequences come from a man aged 30 to 45 with non-small cell lung cancer.

Concerning this clonotype: At one end the junction does not follow the germline gene, possibly because of a read error. The chain recombines TRBV16 with TRBJ1-4; a possible D gene is TRBD1 (6 bases). The CDR3 is 18 residues long. CDR1 is KGHSY, CDR2 FQNENV, per germline. The CDR3 is CASSLSLPGASSDEKLFF. The CDR3, as DNA: TGTGCCAGCAGCCTCTCCCTCCCGGGGGCATCTTCCGATGAGAAACTGTTTTTT.

V gene TRBV12-3 or TRBV12-4 combines with J gene TRBJ2-1, with 10 bases identical to TRBD2. The CDR3 has 19 amino acids. J gave up 0 bases and V 2 bases, and 10 bases lay outside the gene matches. The CDR3 DNA reads TGTGCCAGCAGTTTATGGACTAGCGGAGGTGGACTCTCCTACAATGAGCAGTTCTTC. It is translated as CASSLWTSGGGLSYNEQFF.

Concerning this clonotype itself: This may come from a read error, since a much larger clone is one base off. The chain carries TRBV11-2 and TRBJ2-5; 7 bases map to TRBD1. Germline assignment: CDR1 SGHAT and CDR2 FQNNGV. J lost 7 bases, V lost 5 bases, and 16 bases had no gene match. This CDR3 is 16 amino acids long. This CDR3 is CASSHPRDSGLGTQYF. In DNA, the CDR3 is TGTGCCAGCAGCCACCCCCGGGACAGTGGGCTGGGGACCCAGTACTTC.

This clonotype was seen more than once but under ten times. The V call is TRBV11-2, the J call TRBJ2-1; D might be TRBD2 (6 bases). CDR1 SGHAT and CDR2 FQNNGV come from the germline V gene. CDR3 length equals 13 residues. The CDR3 loop is CVSSVTSFNEQFF. CDR3 sequence (DNA): TGTGTTAGCAGCGTGACTAGTTTCAATGAGCAGTTCTTC.

The V gene is TRBV6-5, the J gene TRBJ1-1; D call uncertain. The CDR3 covers 16 residues. V lost 2 bases to trimming and J lost 4 bases, with 17 bases between them. Germline lookup yields CDR1 MNHEY and CDR2 SVGAGI. CDR3: CASSYGRTDWITEAFF. CDR3 coding DNA: TGTGCCAGCAGTTACGGAAGGACCGATTGGATCACTGAAGCTTTCTTT.

Regarding this clonotype: Without the conserved terminal phenylalanine or tryptophan, this CDR3 likely stems from a read error. This chain joins TRBV20-1 and TRBJ2-1; 10 nucleotides line up with TRBD2. The CDR3 is 15 amino acids. CDR1 and CDR2 (germline): DFQATT, SNEGSKA (reference sequence). V shed 5 bases, J shed 8 bases, and the junction held 12 bases outside the gene matches. The CDR3 is CSALTGTSVLHEQFS. The CDR3, as DNA: TGCAGTGCTCTGACTGGGACTAGCGTTCTCCATGAGCAGTTCTCC.

As for this clonotype: Just one base apart from a much larger clone, this may be a read error. This rearrangement joins TRBV12-3 or TRBV12-4 to TRBJ2-3; unclear D gene. V was clipped by 5 bases and J by 7 bases, with 19 bases between them. This CDR3 region has 15 residues. CDR3: CASSPSRVSSNTQYF. The DNA of the CDR3 is TGTGCCAGCAGTCCAAGTAGGGTGTCCTCTAATACGCAGTATTTT.

The V gene is TRBV4-2, the J gene TRBJ2-1; D perhaps matches TRBD2 (6 bases). The CDR3 runs to 12 residues. Looked up from germline, CDR1 is LGHNA and CDR2 is YNFKEQ. Deletions cut 3 bases from V and 12 bases from J, with 12 bases between. The CDR3 is CASSHQVEGQFF. CDR3 in DNA: TGTGCCAGCAGCCATCAAGTGGAGGGGCAGTTCTTC.

This clonotype was detected only a few times. Germline and junction disagree at one end, which may indicate a read error. The CDR3 region has the DNA TGTACCAGCAGCCTTTCCGGGACTAGCAAAGAGATCCAGTACTTC. It yields the protein CTSSLSGTSKEIQYF. The chain has TRBV11-3 and TRBJ2-5, with 9 nucleotides matching TRBD2. The CDR3 is made up of 15 amino acids. Germline-derived CDR1 and CDR2 are SGHNT and YENEEA.

This chain connects TRBV20-1 to TRBJ2-1; D uncertain. The length of the CDR3 is 14 residues. Germline loops: CDR1 DFQATT, CDR2 SNEGSKA (reference sequence). With 3 bases removed from V and 3 bases from J, the gap between germline ends came to 12 bases. CDR3 sequence: CSAREPGSYNEQFF. As DNA, the CDR3 is TGCAGTGCTAGGGAACCGGGTAGCTACAATGAGCAGTTCTTC.

About this clonotype: One end of the junction varies from germline; a read error may be responsible. The chain uses TRBV20-1 and TRBJ2-1; D perhaps matches TRBD2 (7 bases). The germline V gene has CDR1 DFQATT and CDR2 SNEGSKA (reference sequence). CDR3 length: 14 amino acids. This CDR3 reads CSVRQPGGYSERFF. The CDR3 DNA sequence: TGCAGTGTTAGACAACCGGGGGGCTACAGTGAGCGGTTCTTC.

As concerns this clonotype: The CDR3 does not close with the conserved phenylalanine or tryptophan, likely indicating a read error. This chain connects TRBV20-1 to TRBJ2-1; D is possibly TRBD2 (7 bases). V shed 3 bases and J shed 4 bases, with 13 bases lying between them. The germline gives CDR1 DFQATT, CDR2 SNEGSKA (reference sequence). The CDR3 has 14 amino acids. The CDR3 is CSARSGGGYNEQFS. The DNA of the CDR3 is TGCAGTGCTAGGTCGGGGGGCGGTTACAATGAGCAGTTCTCC.

Remarks on this clonotype: One end of the junction varies from germline; a read error may be responsible. The chain recombines TRBV20-1 with TRBJ1-1; 7 positions agree with TRBD1. Per the germline V gene, CDR1 is DFQATT and CDR2 is SNEGSKA (reference sequence). The CDR3 loop spans 16 amino acids. The CDR3 region is CSATDRDHTWNTGAFF. The CDR3 DNA sequence: TGCAGTGCCACCGACAGGGACCACACTTGGAACACTGGAGCTTTCTTT.

In its sample, this clonotype was seen many times. V is TRBV5-4 and J is TRBJ1-2; 9 bases map to TRBD1. Germline V gives CDR1 SGHNT, CDR2 YYREEE (reference sequence). Trimming cost V 3 bases and J 4 bases; bases outside gene matches: 7. This CDR3 spans 15 amino acids. The CDR3: CASSSKTGGGYGYTF. Written as DNA, the CDR3 is TGTGCCAGCAGCTCGAAGACAGGGGGAGGCTATGGCTACACCTTC.

Note on this clonotype: The junction departs from the called germline gene at one end, perhaps through a read error. The chain couples TRBV6-1 to TRBJ2-2; 7 nucleotides align to TRBD1. CDR3 length: 16 amino acids. CDR1 and CDR2 from the germline V gene are MNHNS and SASEGT. The CDR3 DNA reads TGTACCAGCAGTAGGACAGGTCCTCTTTACACCGGGGAGCTGCTTTTT. Its protein is CTSSRTGPLYTGELLF.

As concerns this clonotype: At one boundary the junction diverges from the germline segment, which might be a read error. CDR3 sequence: CASNWRGGGDNKQFF. CDR3 nucleotides: TGTGCCAGCAACTGGAGAGGGGGAGGGGACAATAAGCAGTTCTTC. This rearrangement joins TRBV11-2 to TRBJ2-1; D might be TRBD2 (7 bases). CDR3 length: 15 residues. Germline V gene lookup returns CDR1 SGHAT and CDR2 FQNNGV.

Notes on this clonotype: A much bigger clone sits one base away, suggesting this may be a read error. The chain couples TRBV5-1 to TRBJ2-4; a possible D gene is TRBD2 (6 bases). CDR3 length equals 16 residues. Germline-derived CDR1 and CDR2 are SGHRS and YFSETQ. Between the trimmed V and J ends, which lost 2 bases and 6 bases, there was a span of 18 bases. The CDR3 reads CASSLYAGTEGNIQYF. The CDR3 nucleotides read TGCGCCAGCAGCTTATACGCCGGGACGGAGGGAAACATTCAGTACTTC.